A selection of T cell receptor beta chains follows, all from one sample in a study of siplizumab effects on memory and regulatory T cells. Repertoires were generated with immunoSEQ multiplex PCR, while TCRdb's copy carries only in-frame clones and drops some. The sample gives roughly 68,000 clones, about 96% of which show up once; approximately 0.1% is in the top ten. The sequencing input was naive CD8+ T cells sorted from blood. Source of these receptors: a human donor in good health. Each CDR3 is given with its conserved first and last residue. Fields, in order: D gene, V gene, J gene, clone size, CDR3 DNA, CDR3 protein. D genes are given only for firm matches. Size tells how often a clone was seen (once, few, many) or the class of an expanded clone, and some rows leave it out.

d_call: .
v_call: TRBV27
j_call: TRBJ2-2
clone_size: .
cdr3_nt: TGTGCCAGCAGGGCCGGGACGAACACCGGGGAGCTGTTTTTT
cdr3_aa: CASRAGTNTGELFF

d_call: .
v_call: TRBV29-1
j_call: TRBJ2-5
clone_size: once
cdr3_nt: TGCAGCGTTGTCGGGTCCCAAGAGACCCAGTACTTC
cdr3_aa: CSVVGSQETQYF

d_call: .
v_call: TRBV5-1
j_call: TRBJ1-1
clone_size: once
cdr3_nt: TGCGCCAGCAGGCATCCGGACTCACAGTCTGAAGCTTTCTTT
cdr3_aa: CASRHPDSQSEAFF

d_call: .
v_call: TRBV6-9
j_call: TRBJ2-7
clone_size: .
cdr3_nt: TGTGCCAGCAGTCCAATCCACGAGCAGTACTTC
cdr3_aa: CASSPIHEQYF

d_call: .
v_call: TRBV13
j_call: TRBJ2-7
clone_size: .
cdr3_nt: TGTGCCAGCAGCACCGGGGGGCCCTCCTACGAGCAGTACTTC
cdr3_aa: CASSTGGPSYEQYF

d_call: TRBD1
v_call: TRBV5-6
j_call: TRBJ2-7
clone_size: .
cdr3_nt: TGTGCCAGCAGCCCGGACAGGAGCTCCTACGAGCAGTACTTC
cdr3_aa: CASSPDRSSYEQYF

d_call: TRBD2
v_call: TRBV6-1
j_call: TRBJ2-7
clone_size: .
cdr3_nt: TGTGCCAGCAGGGGACTAGCGGGGTGGGATTTTTTC
cdr3_aa: CASRGLAGWDFF

d_call: .
v_call: TRBV9
j_call: TRBJ2-3
clone_size: .
cdr3_nt: TGTGCCAGCAGCGTAGAAGGGGGGGCCGGCACAGATACGCAGTATTTT
cdr3_aa: CASSVEGGAGTDTQYF

d_call: .
v_call: TRBV19
j_call: TRBJ1-1
clone_size: .
cdr3_nt: TGTGCCAGTACCCTTAGCATGAACACTGAAGCTTTCTTT
cdr3_aa: CASTLSMNTEAFF

d_call: .
v_call: TRBV6-5
j_call: TRBJ2-7
clone_size: .
cdr3_nt: TGTGCCAGCAAGGCGGCCTCCTACGAGCAGTACTTC
cdr3_aa: CASKAASYEQYF

d_call: TRBD2
v_call: TRBV4-2
j_call: TRBJ2-7
clone_size: .
cdr3_nt: TGTGCCAGCAGCGGCGGGGGTTCGGGCTACGAGCAGTACTTC
cdr3_aa: CASSGGGSGYEQYF

d_call: TRBD1
v_call: TRBV5-6
j_call: TRBJ1-2
clone_size: .
cdr3_nt: TGTGCCAGCAGCTCTGGGACAGGGGTCGGCTACACCTTC
cdr3_aa: CASSSGTGVGYTF

d_call: TRBD2
v_call: TRBV7-3
j_call: TRBJ2-5
clone_size: .
cdr3_nt: TGTGCCAGCAGCTTGACGGGACTAGTTAGAGAGACCCAGTACTTC
cdr3_aa: CASSLTGLVRETQYF

d_call: TRBD2
v_call: TRBV11-3
j_call: TRBJ2-2
clone_size: .
cdr3_nt: TGTGCCAGCAGCTTAGTAGGTAGCGGGGGACAACATAGGGGCGGGGAGCTGTTTTTT
cdr3_aa: CASSLVGSGGQHRGGELFF

d_call: .
v_call: TRBV27
j_call: TRBJ2-2
clone_size: .
cdr3_nt: TGTGCCAGCAGTCCGACTAGTGCCTCCATCGGGACCGGGGAGCTGTTTTTT
cdr3_aa: CASSPTSASIGTGELFF

d_call: TRBD1
v_call: TRBV29-1
j_call: TRBJ1-1
clone_size: .
cdr3_nt: TGCAGCGTGGGAGGACAGGGGGGTATGAACACTGAAGCTTTCTTT
cdr3_aa: CSVGGQGGMNTEAFF

d_call: TRBD1
v_call: TRBV29-1
j_call: TRBJ2-7
clone_size: once
cdr3_nt: TGCAGCGTTGAAGTTGGGACAGGCAGTGACGAGCAGTACTTC
cdr3_aa: CSVEVGTGSDEQYF

d_call: TRBD2
v_call: TRBV7-9
j_call: TRBJ2-7
clone_size: .
cdr3_nt: TGTGCCAGCACCTTCAGCGGGGAGGGCATCTACGAGCAGTACTTC
cdr3_aa: CASTFSGEGIYEQYF

d_call: .
v_call: TRBV5-4
j_call: TRBJ2-7
clone_size: .
cdr3_nt: TGTGCCAGCAGCCCGGGGGACAGAACCTACGAGCAGTACTTC
cdr3_aa: CASSPGDRTYEQYF

d_call: .
v_call: TRBV27
j_call: TRBJ1-4
clone_size: .
cdr3_nt: TGTGCCAGCAGACCCGGGGTTGGTAATGAAAAACTGTTTTTT
cdr3_aa: CASRPGVGNEKLFF

d_call: TRBD1
v_call: TRBV4-1
j_call: TRBJ1-6
clone_size: once
cdr3_nt: TGCGCCAGCAGCGGGACAGGGGCTTCACCCCTCCACTTT
cdr3_aa: CASSGTGASPLHF

d_call: .
v_call: TRBV21-1
j_call: TRBJ2-1
clone_size: .
cdr3_nt: TGTGCCAGCAGCCGATACCCTACCAATGAGCAGTTCTTC
cdr3_aa: CASSRYPTNEQFF

d_call: .
v_call: TRBV6-4
j_call: TRBJ2-2
clone_size: .
cdr3_nt: TGTGCCAGCAGTTCGGGGAACACCGGGGAGCTGTTTTTT
cdr3_aa: CASSSGNTGELFF

d_call: .
v_call: TRBV29-1
j_call: TRBJ2-4
clone_size: .
cdr3_nt: TGCAGCGTTCCCCACACCCAGGGAAACATTCAGTACTTC
cdr3_aa: CSVPHTQGNIQYF

d_call: .
v_call: TRBV18
j_call: TRBJ2-2
clone_size: .
cdr3_nt: TGTGCCAGCTCACCCCCCGGTGGTGGAGCAGGGACCGGGGAGCTGTTTTTT
cdr3_aa: CASSPPGGGAGTGELFF

d_call: .
v_call: TRBV9
j_call: TRBJ2-3
clone_size: once
cdr3_nt: TGTGCCAGCAGCGTAGAGGGGCGTGGGGGCGCCCTAGATACGCAGTATTTT
cdr3_aa: CASSVEGRGGALDTQYF

d_call: TRBD1
v_call: TRBV10-3
j_call: TRBJ2-5
clone_size: .
cdr3_nt: TGTGCCATCAGTGAGTCGCGACAGGGCCAAGAGACCCAGTACTTC
cdr3_aa: CAISESRQGQETQYF

d_call: .
v_call: TRBV2
j_call: TRBJ1-1
clone_size: .
cdr3_nt: TGTGCCACCTCGATCGGAACAGGGACCGTCGAAGCTTTCTTT
cdr3_aa: CATSIGTGTVEAFF

d_call: .
v_call: TRBV7-9
j_call: TRBJ1-5
clone_size: .
cdr3_nt: TGTGCCAGCAGCTTAGCGCAGGGGCAGCCCCAGCATTTT
cdr3_aa: CASSLAQGQPQHF

d_call: TRBD2
v_call: TRBV10-1
j_call: TRBJ2-5
clone_size: .
cdr3_nt: TGCGCCATCAGGCAGCGGGGGGGTGGTAGGGAGACCCAGTACTTC
cdr3_aa: CAIRQRGGGRETQYF

d_call: TRBD1
v_call: TRBV6-6
j_call: TRBJ2-7
clone_size: .
cdr3_nt: TGTGCCAGCAGTTACTCTGACAGGGGGGACGAGCAGTACTTC
cdr3_aa: CASSYSDRGDEQYF

d_call: .
v_call: TRBV5-4
j_call: TRBJ1-4
clone_size: .
cdr3_nt: TGTGCCAGCAGCCCAGGAGGCAATGAAAAACTGTTTTTT
cdr3_aa: CASSPGGNEKLFF

d_call: .
v_call: TRBV5-1
j_call: TRBJ1-1
clone_size: .
cdr3_nt: TGCGCCAGCAGCTTGGGTGGTGGCGGAGCTTTCTTT
cdr3_aa: CASSLGGGGAFF

d_call: TRBD1
v_call: TRBV7-8
j_call: TRBJ2-7
clone_size: .
cdr3_nt: TGTGCCAGCAGCCCCCGGGACAGGACCTACGAGCAGTACTTC
cdr3_aa: CASSPRDRTYEQYF

d_call: .
v_call: TRBV19
j_call: TRBJ1-3
clone_size: .
cdr3_nt: TGTGCCAGTAGTATAGACGGAAGCTCTGGAAACACCATATATTTT
cdr3_aa: CASSIDGSSGNTIYF

d_call: TRBD2
v_call: TRBV15
j_call: TRBJ2-7
clone_size: .
cdr3_nt: TGTGCCACCAGCAGCTCTCCGCGGGGGGACGCCTACGAGCAGTACTTC
cdr3_aa: CATSSSPRGDAYEQYF

d_call: .
v_call: TRBV27
j_call: TRBJ2-1
clone_size: .
cdr3_nt: TGTGCCAGCAGTTCCTTTGGACTTCACAATGAGCAGTTCTTC
cdr3_aa: CASSSFGLHNEQFF

d_call: .
v_call: TRBV5-6
j_call: TRBJ1-4
clone_size: .
cdr3_nt: TGTGCCAGCAGCTTGGACAGACAGCTAAATGAAAAACTGTTTTTT
cdr3_aa: CASSLDRQLNEKLFF

d_call: .
v_call: TRBV28
j_call: TRBJ1-1
clone_size: .
cdr3_nt: TGTGCCAGCACCGCCGTGGGTGGGCAGAATACTGAAGCTTTCTTT
cdr3_aa: CASTAVGGQNTEAFF

d_call: .
v_call: TRBV19
j_call: TRBJ1-6
clone_size: .
cdr3_nt: TGTGCCAGTAACGGGGGGGGCGATTCACCCCTCCACTTT
cdr3_aa: CASNGGGDSPLHF

d_call: .
v_call: TRBV4-3
j_call: TRBJ1-1
clone_size: once
cdr3_nt: TGCGCCAGCAGCCAAGATCGCCCAGGGAACACTGAAGCTTTCTTT
cdr3_aa: CASSQDRPGNTEAFF

d_call: TRBD2
v_call: TRBV6-6
j_call: TRBJ2-5
clone_size: .
cdr3_nt: TGTGCCAGCAGTCCGTTGACTAGCGGGCAAGAGACCCAGTACTTC
cdr3_aa: CASSPLTSGQETQYF

d_call: .
v_call: TRBV29-1
j_call: TRBJ2-2
clone_size: .
cdr3_nt: TGCAGCGTTAGAAACGGGGAGCTGTTTTTT
cdr3_aa: CSVRNGELFF

d_call: .
v_call: TRBV4-1
j_call: TRBJ1-5
clone_size: .
cdr3_nt: TGCGCCAGCAGCCAAGAGGCCGCGACAGAAAGCAATCAGCCCCAGCATTTT
cdr3_aa: CASSQEAATESNQPQHF

d_call: TRBD1
v_call: TRBV12-5
j_call: TRBJ2-5
clone_size: .
cdr3_nt: TGTGCTAGTGGTTCGCCTACAGGGACAGAAGAGACCCAGTACTTC
cdr3_aa: CASGSPTGTEETQYF

d_call: TRBD2
v_call: TRBV11-2
j_call: TRBJ2-3
clone_size: .
cdr3_nt: TGTGCCAGCAGCTTAGTTAGCGGGGGCACAGATACGCAGTATTTT
cdr3_aa: CASSLVSGGTDTQYF

d_call: .
v_call: TRBV29-1
j_call: TRBJ1-2
clone_size: .
cdr3_nt: TGCAGCGTTGAGCAGTCCACAGCCCCTTCCGATGGCTACACCTTC
cdr3_aa: CSVEQSTAPSDGYTF

d_call: .
v_call: TRBV11-2
j_call: TRBJ1-2
clone_size: .
cdr3_nt: TGTGCCAGCAGCTTAAAAGGGGGAGGGTATGGCTACACCTTC
cdr3_aa: CASSLKGGGYGYTF